This T cell receptor beta chain stems from a study of OX40 agonist ivuxolimab in advanced cancers. Study in general: Ivuxolimab, which patients received intravenously every 2 weeks, was dosed at 0.01 to 10 mg/kg. Eligibility admitted prior anti-PD-1, anti-PD-L1 or anti-CTLA-4 therapy; approximately 40% had some.

Study-wide findings and caveats: Expanded clones tended on average to be more numerous among CD8+ T cells than CD4+.

The germline V gene encodes CDR1 SGHTA and CDR2 FQGNSA. The germline V and J ends were trimmed by 5 bases and 11 bases, with 15 bases remaining between them. The CDR3 contains 12 residues. The method was immunoSEQ multiplex PCR; TCRdb's version includes in-frame clones alone and lacks a portion of them. In the table there are about 70,000 clones, around 83% of which are singletons. Turning to this clone: The antigen remains undetermined.

The TCR was taken from an adult with an advanced solid tumor such as melanoma, head and neck, liver or kidney cancer. The V gene is TRBV7-2, the J gene TRBJ1-1; D is perhaps TRBD1 (6 bases). The sample was CD4+ or CD8+ T cells sorted from blood, taken in a trial of the OX40 agonist ivuxolimab. The CDR3: CASSQGQGRAFF. The CDR3 nucleotides read TGTGCCAGCAGCCAGGGGCAGGGCCGTGCTTTCTTT.